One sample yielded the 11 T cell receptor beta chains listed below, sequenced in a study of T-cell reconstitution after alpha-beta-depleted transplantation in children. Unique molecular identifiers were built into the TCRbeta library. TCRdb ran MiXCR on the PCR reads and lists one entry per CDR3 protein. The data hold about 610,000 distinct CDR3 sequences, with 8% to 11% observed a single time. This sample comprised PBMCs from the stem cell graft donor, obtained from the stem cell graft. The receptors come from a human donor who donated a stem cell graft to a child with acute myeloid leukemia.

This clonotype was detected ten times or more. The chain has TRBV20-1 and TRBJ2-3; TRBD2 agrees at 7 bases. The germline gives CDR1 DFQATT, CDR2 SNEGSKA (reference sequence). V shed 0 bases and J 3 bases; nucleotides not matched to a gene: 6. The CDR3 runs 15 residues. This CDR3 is CSAREGGSQTDTQYF. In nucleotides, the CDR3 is TGCAGTGCTAGAGAGGGCGGGAGTCAGACAGATACGCAGTATTTT.

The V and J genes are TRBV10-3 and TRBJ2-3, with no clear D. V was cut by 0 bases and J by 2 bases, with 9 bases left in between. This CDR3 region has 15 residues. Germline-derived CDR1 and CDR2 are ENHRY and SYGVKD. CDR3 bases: TGTGCCATCAGTGAGTCTAGGATCGACACAGATACGCAGTATTTT. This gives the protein CAISESRIDTDTQYF.

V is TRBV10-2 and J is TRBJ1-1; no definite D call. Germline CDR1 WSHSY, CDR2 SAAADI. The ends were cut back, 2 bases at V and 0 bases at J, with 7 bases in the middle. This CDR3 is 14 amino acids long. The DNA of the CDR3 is TGCGCCAGCAGTGAGACAGCGTTGAACACTGAAGCTTTCTTT. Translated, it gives CASSETALNTEAFF.

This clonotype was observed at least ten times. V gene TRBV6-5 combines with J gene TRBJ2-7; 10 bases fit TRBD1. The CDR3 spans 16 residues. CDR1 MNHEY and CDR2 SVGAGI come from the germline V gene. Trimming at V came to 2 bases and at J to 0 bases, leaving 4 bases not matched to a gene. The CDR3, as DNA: TGTGCCAGCAGTTACGGGACAGGGGCCTTCTCCTACGAGCAGTACTTC. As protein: CASSYGTGAFSYEQYF.

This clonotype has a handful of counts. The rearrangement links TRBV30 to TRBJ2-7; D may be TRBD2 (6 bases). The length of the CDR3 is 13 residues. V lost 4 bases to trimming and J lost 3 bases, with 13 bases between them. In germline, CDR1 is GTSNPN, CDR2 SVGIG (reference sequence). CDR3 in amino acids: CAWTPSGDYEQYF. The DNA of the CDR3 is TGTGCCTGGACCCCGTCGGGAGACTACGAGCAGTACTTC.

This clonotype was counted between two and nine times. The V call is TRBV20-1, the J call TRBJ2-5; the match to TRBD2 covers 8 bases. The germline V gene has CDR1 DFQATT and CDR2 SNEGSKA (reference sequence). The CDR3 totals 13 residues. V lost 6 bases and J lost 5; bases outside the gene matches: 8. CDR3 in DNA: TGCAGTGCGATCGGACTAGCATGGGAGACCCAGTACTTC. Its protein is CSAIGLAWETQYF.

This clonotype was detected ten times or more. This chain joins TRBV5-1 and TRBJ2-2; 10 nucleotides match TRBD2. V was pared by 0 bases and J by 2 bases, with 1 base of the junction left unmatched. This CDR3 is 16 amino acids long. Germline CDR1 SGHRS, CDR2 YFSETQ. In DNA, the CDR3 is TGCGCCAGCAGCTTGGTAGCGGGAGGAAACACCGGGGAGCTGTTTTTT. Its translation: CASSLVAGGNTGELFF.

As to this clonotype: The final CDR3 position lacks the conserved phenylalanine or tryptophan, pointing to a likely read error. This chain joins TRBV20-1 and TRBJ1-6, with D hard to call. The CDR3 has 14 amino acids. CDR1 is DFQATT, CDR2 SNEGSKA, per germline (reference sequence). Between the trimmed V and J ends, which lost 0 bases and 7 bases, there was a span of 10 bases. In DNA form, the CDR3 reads TGCAGTGCTAGAGATGCCAGACCGAATTCACCCCTCCACTGT. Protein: CSARDARPNSPLHC.

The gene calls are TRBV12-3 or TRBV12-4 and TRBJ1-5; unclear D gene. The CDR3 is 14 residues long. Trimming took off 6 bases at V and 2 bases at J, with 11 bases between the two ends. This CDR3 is CASRPQGGNQPQHF. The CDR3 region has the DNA TGTGCCAGCAGACCCCAAGGAGGCAATCAGCCCCAGCATTTT.

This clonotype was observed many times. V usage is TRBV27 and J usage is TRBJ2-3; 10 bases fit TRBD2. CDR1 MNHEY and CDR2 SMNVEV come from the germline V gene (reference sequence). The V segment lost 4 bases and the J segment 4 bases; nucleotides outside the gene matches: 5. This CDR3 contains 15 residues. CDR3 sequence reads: CASSSPSGGSDTQYF. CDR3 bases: TGTGCCAGCAGTTCCCCTAGCGGGGGATCAGATACGCAGTATTTT.

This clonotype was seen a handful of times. The CDR3 loop is CASSLSGYPLAKNIQYF. Written as DNA, the CDR3 is TGTGCCAGCAGTCTGAGCGGGTACCCTTTAGCCAAAAACATTCAGTACTTC. V usage is TRBV7-2 and J usage is TRBJ2-4; weak D call: TRBD2 (6 bases). The CDR3 spans 17 residues. Looked up from germline, CDR1 is SGHTA and CDR2 is FQGNSA. V was trimmed by 6 bases and J by 0 bases, leaving 18 bases between them.